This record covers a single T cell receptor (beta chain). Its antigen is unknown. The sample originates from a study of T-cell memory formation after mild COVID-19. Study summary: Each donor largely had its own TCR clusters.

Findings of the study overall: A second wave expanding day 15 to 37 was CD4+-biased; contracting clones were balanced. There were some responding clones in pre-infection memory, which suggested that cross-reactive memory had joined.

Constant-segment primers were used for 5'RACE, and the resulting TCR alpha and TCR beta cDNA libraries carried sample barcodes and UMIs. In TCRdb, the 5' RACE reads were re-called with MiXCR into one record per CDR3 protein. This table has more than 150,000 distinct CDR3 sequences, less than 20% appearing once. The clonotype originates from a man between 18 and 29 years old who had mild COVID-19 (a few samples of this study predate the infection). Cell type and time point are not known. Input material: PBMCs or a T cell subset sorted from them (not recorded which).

CDR3 region: CASSIGHRNQPQHF. DNA of the CDR3: TGTGCCAGTAGTATAGGTCACAGAAATCAGCCCCAGCATTTT. The chain joins TRBV19 to TRBJ1-5; D call uncertain. The length of the CDR3 is 14 residues. From germline, CDR1 is LNHDA and CDR2 SQIVND (reference sequence). With 1 base removed from V and 4 bases from J, the gap between germline ends came to 8 bases. Drawing the rest from reference TRBV19 and TRBJ1-5, the complete variable domain is DGGITQSPKYLFRKEGQNVTLSCEQNLNHDAMYWYRQDPGQGLRLIYYSQIVNDFQKGDIAEGYSVSREKKESFPLTVTSAQKNPTAFYLCASSIGHRNQPQHFGDGTRLSIL.